This T cell receptor (beta chain) emerged from a study of cytomegalovirus exposure and HLA in healthy donors. As for the study in general: A subsequent analysis stated that the roughly 130 validation repertoires were run on the same platform as the 550 to 750 first-cohort repertoires. Findings and caveats of the study: Clusters of TCRs from the first cohort tended to co-occur in the roughly 120 validation repertoires (as a later analysis found). In vitro confirmation showed three CMV-associated chains to be CMV antigen specific. While the bulk of TCR sequences proved rare, some public TCRs turned up in many donors.

This clone was seen just once. No antigen is known for it. Assay used: immunoSEQ multiplex PCR; TCRdb lists only in-frame clones, some missing. This sample has about 44,000 clones; roughly 93% occur once, and the top ten carry roughly 2%. Trimming pared 2 bases from V and 0 bases from J, leaving 16 bases between. Per germline, CDR1 SGDLS and CDR2 YYNGEE. The CDR3 extends over 17 amino acids. The sample consisted of PBMCs. The TCR comes from a woman aged 18 to 35 in good health and CMV-seronegative. The V and J genes are TRBV9 and TRBJ2-3, with D tentatively TRBD2 (7 bases). CDR3 nucleotide sequence: TGTGCCAGCAGCGTCTCCGGGGGGCGCCTCAGCACAGATACGCAGTATTTT. This sequence encodes CASSVSGGRLSTDTQYF.